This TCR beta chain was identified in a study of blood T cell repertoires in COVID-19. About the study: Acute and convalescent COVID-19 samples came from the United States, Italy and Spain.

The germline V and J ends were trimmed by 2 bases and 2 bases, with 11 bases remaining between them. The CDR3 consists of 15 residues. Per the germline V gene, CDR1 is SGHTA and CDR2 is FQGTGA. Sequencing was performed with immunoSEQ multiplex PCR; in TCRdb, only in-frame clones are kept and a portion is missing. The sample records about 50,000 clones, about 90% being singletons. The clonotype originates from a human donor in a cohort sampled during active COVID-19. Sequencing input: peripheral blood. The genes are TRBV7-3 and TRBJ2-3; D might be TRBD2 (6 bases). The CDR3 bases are TGTGCCAGCAGCTTAGCGGGGTCCAACACAGATACGCAGTATTTT. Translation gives CASSLAGSNTDTQYF.